What follows are 25 T cell receptor beta chains derived from one specimen sequenced in a study of neoadjuvant anti-PD-1 for oral cavity cancer. Assay: immunoSEQ multiplex PCR; the TCRdb copy retains only in-frame clones and omits some. Of approximately 67,000 clones listed, more than 70% are singletons. The input for sequencing was PBMCs, taken before nivolumab (anti-PD-1) treatment. These receptors were taken from a person between 40 and 85 years old with oral cavity squamous cell carcinoma.

The chain employs TRBV30 and TRBJ2-3; D possibly corresponds to TRBD2 (6 bases). V lost 4 bases and J 1 base, leaving 12 bases between the germline ends. The CDR3 is 14 amino acids. Germline CDR1 GTSNPN, CDR2 SVGIG (reference sequence). The CDR3 DNA sequence: TGTGCCTGGAACGCGGAGCGGGGCACAGATACGCAGTATTTT. It codes for CAWNAERGTDTQYF.

The rearrangement links TRBV7-9 to TRBJ2-7; D is uncertain. The CDR3 has 14 amino acids. Trimming pared 3 bases from V and 5 bases from J, leaving 14 bases between. Germline CDR1 reads SEHNR; CDR2 reads FQNEAQ (reference sequence). CDR3 DNA: TGTGCCAGCAGCTTCAGTACGGGTCTCGACGAGCAGTACTTC. It is translated as CASSFSTGLDEQYF.

About this clone itself: The junction shows a germline mismatch at one end, possibly a read error. The chain carries TRBV20-1 and TRBJ2-1, with D tentatively TRBD1 (6 bases). CDR3 length: 11 residues. Germline V gene lookup returns CDR1 DFQATT and CDR2 SNEGSKA (reference sequence). CDR3 protein: CSARGGPAVIF. CDR3 sequence (DNA): TGCAGTGCTAGAGGGGGGCCGGCCGTAATCTTC.

The chain employs TRBV5-1 and TRBJ2-7, with 8 positions matching TRBD2. With 0 bases clipped from V and 0 bases from J, the junction kept 5 bases outside the gene matches. The CDR3 is 16 amino acids. Germline V lookup: CDR1 SGHRS, CDR2 YFSETQ. As DNA, the CDR3 is TGCGCCAGCAGCTTGGACTCTACTAGCGGCTCCTACGAGCAGTACTTC. Translating it yields CASSLDSTSGSYEQYF. The full variable domain, its missing parts supplied by reference TRBV5-1 and TRBJ2-7, is KAGVTQTPRYLIKTRGQQVTLSCSPISGHRSVSWYQQTPGQGLQFLFEYFSETQRNKGNFPGRFSGRQFSNSRSEMNVSTLELGDSALYLCASSLDSTSGSYEQYFGPGTRLTVT.

This chain joins TRBV27 and TRBJ1-1; tentative D call: TRBD1 (5 bases). CDR3 length: 13 residues. The V gene's germline CDR1 is MNHEY and CDR2 SMNVEV (reference sequence). Trimming removed 5 bases at V and 3 bases at J, with 10 bases between. The CDR3 spells CASSRLGDTEAFF. CDR3 sequence (DNA): TGTGCCAGCAGTCGATTGGGGGACACTGAAGCTTTCTTT.

V is TRBV10-2 and J is TRBJ2-5; tentatively, D is TRBD1 (6 bases). V was trimmed by 5 bases and J by 1 base, leaving 8 bases between them. This CDR3 contains 13 residues. The V gene's germline CDR1 is WSHSY and CDR2 SAAADI. The DNA for the CDR3 is TGCGCCAGCAGTATGGGGGCCCAAGAGACCCAGTACTTC. Its protein is CASSMGAQETQYF.

The chain carries TRBV7-8 and TRBJ1-2, with 8 bases matching TRBD1. V gave up 5 bases and J gave up 4 bases; unmatched junction bases: 6. Germline V CDR1 and CDR2: SGHVS, FQNEAQ. The CDR3 sequence is 14 residues long. The CDR3 DNA follows: TGTGCCAGCAGCAGTCAGGGGGCGGGCTATGGCTACACCTTC. This codes for CASSSQGAGYGYTF.

The CDR3 coding sequence is TGTGCCAGCAGAAATCACAGGGATAGATCAATCGGAAACACCATATATTTT. Translated: CASRNHRDRSIGNTIYF. The chain combines TRBV11-2 with TRBJ1-3; the D gene is possibly TRBD1 (6 bases). Trimming left V 6 bases short and J 4 bases short, with 22 bases between. The germline V gene has CDR1 SGHAT and CDR2 FQNNGV. This CDR3 contains 17 residues. The full variable domain, in which reference TRBV11-2 and TRBJ1-3 provide the parts outside the CDR3, is EAGVAQSPRYKIIEKRQSVAFWCNPISGHATLYWYQQILGQGPKLLIQFQNNGVVDDSQLPKDRFSAERLKGVDSTLKIQPAKLEDSAVYLCASRNHRDRSIGNTIYFGEGSWLTVV.

There are a few counts of this clone. The V and J genes are TRBV2 and TRBJ2-1; 14 bases fit TRBD2. Germline V gene data show CDR1 as SNHLY and CDR2 as FYNNEI. The CDR3 consists of 17 residues. Trimming removed 9 bases from V and 1 base from J; junction bases left unmatched: 8. CDR3 coding DNA: TGTGCCAGGCAGACTAGCGGGGGGGGTAGGTCCTACAATGAGCAGTTCTTC. Translating it yields CARQTSGGGRSYNEQFF.

The CDR3 nucleotides read TGTGCCAGCAGACAATTGAGGGGGGTCTACGAGCAGTACTTC. Translating gives CASRQLRGVYEQYF. The chain joins TRBV11-2 to TRBJ2-7; D is tentatively TRBD1 or TRBD2 (6 bases each). The V gene lost 6 bases and the J gene lost 3 bases, with 15 bases spanning the gap. The germline V gene encodes CDR1 SGHAT and CDR2 FQNNGV. The CDR3 has 14 amino acids.

The CDR3 protein is CASSLRIYEQYF. CDR3 sequence (DNA): TGTGCCAGCAGTTTACGCATTTACGAGCAGTACTTC. The chain couples TRBV28 to TRBJ2-7, with D unresolved. The germline V and J ends were trimmed by 2 bases and 4 bases, with 6 bases remaining between them. Germline lookup yields CDR1 MDHEN and CDR2 SYDVKM. This CDR3 has 12 residues.

The J gene is TRBJ2-5, the V gene TRBV11-2, with no clear D. V was cut by 4 bases and J by 5 bases, with 23 bases left in between. CDR1 SGHAT and CDR2 FQNNGV come from the germline V gene. The CDR3 contains 17 residues. The CDR3 nucleotides read TGTGCCAGCAGCTCCTTAATCCGGAAGAAGGATGGGGAGACCCAGTACTTC. Translation gives CASSSLIRKKDGETQYF. The variable domain in full, with the rest retrieved from reference TRBV11-2 and TRBJ2-5, is EAGVAQSPRYKIIEKRQSVAFWCNPISGHATLYWYQQILGQGPKLLIQFQNNGVVDDSQLPKDRFSAERLKGVDSTLKIQPAKLEDSAVYLCASSSLIRKKDGETQYFGPGTRLLVL.

The V and J genes are TRBV7-3 and TRBJ2-1, with TRBD2 matching over 9 bases. The CDR3 is made up of 17 amino acids. Germline V CDR1 and CDR2: SGHTA, FQGTGA. V dropped 2 bases and J dropped 5; count of bases not matched to a gene: 10. The CDR3 region is CASSLPSPRLADNEQFF. The CDR3 DNA sequence: TGTGCCAGCAGCTTACCAAGTCCCCGACTAGCGGACAATGAGCAGTTCTTC. Complete variable domain (other parts from reference TRBV7-3 and TRBJ2-1): GAGVSQTPSNKVTEKGKYVELRCDPISGHTALYWYRQSLGQGPEFLIYFQGTGAADDSGLPNDRFFAVRPEGSVSTLKIQRTERGDSAVYLCASSLPSPRLADNEQFFGPGTRLTVL.

This clone was seen a handful of times. The chain joins TRBV9 to TRBJ2-3, with D possibly TRBD1 on 6 matching bases. V was shortened by 8 bases and J by 0 bases, with 13 bases between the two germline ends. The germline V gene has CDR1 SGDLS and CDR2 YYNGEE. CDR3 length: 14 amino acids. The CDR3 here is CASGTGFSTDTQYF. CDR3 in DNA: TGTGCCAGTGGAACAGGGTTTAGCACAGATACGCAGTATTTT.

V is TRBV2 and J is TRBJ1-4; D uncertain. With 6 bases removed from V and 0 bases from J, the gap between germline ends came to 8 bases. The CDR3 has 14 residues. From germline, CDR1 is SNHLY and CDR2 FYNNEI. The CDR3 bases are TGTGCCAGCAGCCGGACCGCAACTAATGAAAAACTGTTTTTT. It translates to CASSRTATNEKLFF. Based on the CDR3 plus reference TRBV2 and TRBJ1-4, the full variable domain is EPEVTQTPSHQVTQMGQEVILRCVPISNHLYFYWYRQILGQKVEFLVSFYNNEISEKSEIFDDQFSVERPDGSNFTLKIRSTKLEDSAMYFCASSRTATNEKLFFGSGTQLSVL.

This chain connects TRBV5-1 to TRBJ1-6; 7 positions match TRBD1. The CDR3 is 14 residues long. Germline values: CDR1 SGHRS, CDR2 YFSETQ. V lost 3 bases, J lost 6 bases, and 3 bases stayed unmatched. The CDR3: CASSSRQGNSPLHF. The CDR3 nucleotides are TGCGCCAGCAGCTCTCGACAGGGTAATTCACCCCTCCACTTT.

The rearrangement joins TRBV11-2 to TRBJ2-7, with D hard to call. The CDR3 contains 15 residues. The V and J ends lost 0 bases and 0 bases respectively, with 9 bases between them. Germline V CDR1 and CDR2: SGHAT, FQNNGV. CDR3 nucleotide sequence: TGTGCCAGCAGCTTAGACATCTTCAGCTCCTACGAGCAGTACTTC. Protein: CASSLDIFSSYEQYF.

The chain uses TRBV2 and TRBJ2-7, with D possibly being TRBD1 or TRBD2 (5 bases each). Trimming removed 8 bases from V and 2 bases from J, with 16 bases in between. The CDR3 has 14 amino acids. CDR1 SNHLY and CDR2 FYNNEI come from the germline V gene. The CDR3 region has the DNA TGTGCCAGCGGCAAAGGGACGACCCCCTACGAGCAGTACTTC. Its translation: CASGKGTTPYEQYF.

The chain carries TRBV6-5 and TRBJ1-2, with 8 bases fitting TRBD1. The junction had 10 bases not matched to a gene; V was cut back by 5 bases and J by 5 bases. This CDR3 comprises 15 residues. CDR1 MNHEY and CDR2 SVGAGI come from the germline V gene. CDR3 DNA sequence: TGTGCCAGCAGTGGCTCCGCAGGGGGCGTTTATGGCTACACCTTC. It translates to CASSGSAGGVYGYTF.

This clone was recorded a few times. The V call is TRBV4-1, the J call TRBJ1-2; 8 nucleotides align to TRBD1. CDR3 length equals 14 residues. The V gene end was trimmed by 5 bases and the J gene end by 4 bases; junction bases not matched to a gene: 6. Germline V gene lookup returns CDR1 MGHRA and CDR2 YSYEKL. This CDR3 is CASSFQQGGYGYTF. The CDR3 DNA is TGCGCCAGCAGCTTCCAACAGGGGGGCTATGGCTACACCTTC.

V gene TRBV19 combines with J gene TRBJ1-4; a possible D gene is TRBD1 (6 bases). V was clipped by 10 bases and J by 7 bases, with 16 bases between them. The CDR3 sequence is 13 residues long. CDR1 and CDR2 (germline): LNHDA, SQIVND (reference sequence). The CDR3 bases are TGTGCCACTAGCAGGGGTTGGTTTGAAAAACTGTTTTTT. Its translation is CATSRGWFEKLFF.

This clone was seen just once. V gene TRBV30 combines with J gene TRBJ1-5; D gene uncertain. This CDR3 contains 15 residues. Germline V CDR1 and CDR2: GTSNPN, SVGIG (reference sequence). V was cut by 0 bases and J by 5 bases, with 14 bases left in between. CDR3 DNA: TGTGCCTGGAGTGTTTCCAGGATCGGTCATCAGCCCCAGCATTTT. Translated: CAWSVSRIGHQPQHF.

The sample holds a few counts of this clone. The rearrangement uses TRBV6-4 and TRBJ2-3; 13 bases fit TRBD2. The CDR3 totals 16 residues. In germline, CDR1 is MRHNA, CDR2 SNTAGT. The ends lost 4 bases at V and 2 bases at J; junction bases unmatched: 3. The CDR3 is CASSAGTSGATDTQYF. The DNA of the CDR3 is TGTGCCAGCAGTGCTGGGACTAGCGGGGCCACAGATACGCAGTATTTT.

V gene TRBV19 combines with J gene TRBJ1-1, with no clear D. Trimming left V 3 bases short and J 4 bases short, with 9 bases between. CDR1 is LNHDA and CDR2 is SQIVND in the germline V gene (reference sequence). CDR3 length equals 13 residues. CDR3 protein: CASSMTGSTEAFF. CDR3 sequence (DNA): TGTGCCAGTAGTATGACGGGGAGCACTGAAGCTTTCTTT.

V usage is TRBV2 and J usage is TRBJ1-3; TRBD1 might be the D (5 bases). The CDR3 is 14 amino acids. Trimming took 6 bases from V and 0 from J, leaving 9 bases between them. Germline CDR1 and CDR2: SNHLY and FYNNEI. CDR3 amino acids: CASRGGYSGNTIYF. The CDR3 bases are TGTGCCAGCAGGGGGGGGTACTCTGGAAACACCATATATTTT.